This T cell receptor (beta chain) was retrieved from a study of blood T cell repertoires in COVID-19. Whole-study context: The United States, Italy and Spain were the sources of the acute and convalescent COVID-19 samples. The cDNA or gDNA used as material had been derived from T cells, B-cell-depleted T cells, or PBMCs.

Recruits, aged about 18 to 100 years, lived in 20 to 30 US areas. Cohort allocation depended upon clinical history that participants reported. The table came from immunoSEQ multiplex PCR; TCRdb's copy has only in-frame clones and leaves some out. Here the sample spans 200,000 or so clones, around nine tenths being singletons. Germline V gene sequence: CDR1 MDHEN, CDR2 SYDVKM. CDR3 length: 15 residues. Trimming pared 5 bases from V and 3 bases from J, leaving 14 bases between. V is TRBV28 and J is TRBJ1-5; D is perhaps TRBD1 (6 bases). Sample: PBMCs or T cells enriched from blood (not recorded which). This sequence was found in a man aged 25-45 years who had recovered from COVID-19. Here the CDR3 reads CASSRGGYNNQPQHF. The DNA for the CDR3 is TGTGCCAGCAGTAGAGGGGGATACAACAATCAGCCCCAGCATTTT.